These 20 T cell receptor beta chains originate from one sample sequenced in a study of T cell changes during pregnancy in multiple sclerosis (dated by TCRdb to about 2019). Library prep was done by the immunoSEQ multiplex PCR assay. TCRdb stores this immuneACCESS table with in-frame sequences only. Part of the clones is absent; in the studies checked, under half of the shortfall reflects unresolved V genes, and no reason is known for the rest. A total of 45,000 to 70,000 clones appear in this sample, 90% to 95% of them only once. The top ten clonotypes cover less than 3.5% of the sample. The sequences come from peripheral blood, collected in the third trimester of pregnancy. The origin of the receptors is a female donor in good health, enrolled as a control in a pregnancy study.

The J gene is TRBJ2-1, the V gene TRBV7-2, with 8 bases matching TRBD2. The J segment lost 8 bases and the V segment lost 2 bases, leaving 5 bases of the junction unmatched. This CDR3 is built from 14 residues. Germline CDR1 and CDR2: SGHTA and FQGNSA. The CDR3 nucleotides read TGTGCCAGCAGCTTACAGCGGGGGAGGGATGAGCAGTTCTTC. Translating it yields CASSLQRGRDEQFF.

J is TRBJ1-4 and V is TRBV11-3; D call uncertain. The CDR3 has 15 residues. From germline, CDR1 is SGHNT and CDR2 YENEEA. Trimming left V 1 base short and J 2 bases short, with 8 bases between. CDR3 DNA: TGTGCCAGCAGCTTAGGTGGGCAGACTAATGAAAAACTGTTTTTT. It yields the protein CASSLGGQTNEKLFF.

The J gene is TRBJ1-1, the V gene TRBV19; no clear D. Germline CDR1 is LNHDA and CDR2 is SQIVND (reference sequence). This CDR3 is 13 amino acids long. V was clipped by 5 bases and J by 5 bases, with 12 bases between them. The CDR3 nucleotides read TGTGCCAGTAGTTCGCGGGGAGTGACTGAAGCTTTCTTT. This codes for CASSSRGVTEAFF.

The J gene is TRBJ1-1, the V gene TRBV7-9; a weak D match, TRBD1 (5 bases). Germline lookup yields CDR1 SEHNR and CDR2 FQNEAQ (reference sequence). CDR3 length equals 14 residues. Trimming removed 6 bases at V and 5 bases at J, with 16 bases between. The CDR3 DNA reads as TGTGCCAGCAGGTTTGCAGCGGGGGAAACTGAAGCTTTCTTT. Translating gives CASRFAAGETEAFF.

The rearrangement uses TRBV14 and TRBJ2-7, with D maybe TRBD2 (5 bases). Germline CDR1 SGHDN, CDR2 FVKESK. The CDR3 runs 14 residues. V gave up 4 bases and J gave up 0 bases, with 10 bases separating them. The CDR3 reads CASSLRRSSYEQYF. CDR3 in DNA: TGTGCCAGCAGCCTACGGAGGAGCTCCTACGAGCAGTACTTC.

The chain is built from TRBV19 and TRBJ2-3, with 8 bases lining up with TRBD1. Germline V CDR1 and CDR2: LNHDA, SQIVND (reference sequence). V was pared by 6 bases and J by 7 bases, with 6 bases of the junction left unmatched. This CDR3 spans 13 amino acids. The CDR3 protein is CASSPGQANTQYF. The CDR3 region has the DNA TGTGCCAGTAGCCCGGGACAGGCCAATACGCAGTATTTT.

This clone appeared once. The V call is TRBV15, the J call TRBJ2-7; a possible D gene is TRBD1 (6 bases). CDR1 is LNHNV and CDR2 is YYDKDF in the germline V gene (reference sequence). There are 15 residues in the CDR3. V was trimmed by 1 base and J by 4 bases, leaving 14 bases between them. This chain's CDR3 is CATSRAWGQGYEQYF. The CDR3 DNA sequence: TGTGCCACCAGCAGAGCCTGGGGTCAGGGGTACGAGCAGTACTTC.

The CDR3 spells CASSEVAGGPDTQYF. The CDR3 coding sequence is TGTGCCAGCAGTGAGGTAGCGGGGGGGCCAGATACGCAGTATTTT. This chain links TRBV6-4 with TRBJ2-3; TRBD2 aligns across 11 bases. J was trimmed by 4 bases and V by 3 bases; bases with no gene match: 3. The CDR3 extends over 15 amino acids. Germline CDR1 and CDR2: MRHNA and SNTAGT.

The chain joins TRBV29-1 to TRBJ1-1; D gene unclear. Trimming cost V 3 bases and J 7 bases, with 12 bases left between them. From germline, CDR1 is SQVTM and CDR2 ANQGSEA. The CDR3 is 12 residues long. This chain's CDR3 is CSVEAGAGEAFF. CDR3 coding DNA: TGCAGCGTTGAGGCGGGCGCAGGTGAAGCTTTCTTT.

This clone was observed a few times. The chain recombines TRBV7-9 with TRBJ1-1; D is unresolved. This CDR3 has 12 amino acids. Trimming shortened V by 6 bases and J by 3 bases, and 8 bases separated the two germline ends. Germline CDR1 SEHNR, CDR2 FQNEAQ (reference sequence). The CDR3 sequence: CASRGGHTEAFF. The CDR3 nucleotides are TGTGCCAGCAGGGGAGGTCACACTGAAGCTTTCTTT.

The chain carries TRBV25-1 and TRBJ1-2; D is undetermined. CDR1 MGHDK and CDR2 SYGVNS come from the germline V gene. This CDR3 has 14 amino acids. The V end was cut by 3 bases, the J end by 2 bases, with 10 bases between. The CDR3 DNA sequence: TGTGCCAGCAGTGAGGGGAGATTAAACTATGGCTACACCTTC. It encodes CASSEGRLNYGYTF.

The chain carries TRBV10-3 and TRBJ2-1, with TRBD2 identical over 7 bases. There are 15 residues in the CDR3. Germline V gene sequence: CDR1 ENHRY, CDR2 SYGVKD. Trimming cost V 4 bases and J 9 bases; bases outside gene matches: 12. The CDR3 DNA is TGTGCCATCAGTGCGATGACTAGCTCCCTAGGTGAGCAGTTCTTC. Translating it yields CAISAMTSSLGEQFF.

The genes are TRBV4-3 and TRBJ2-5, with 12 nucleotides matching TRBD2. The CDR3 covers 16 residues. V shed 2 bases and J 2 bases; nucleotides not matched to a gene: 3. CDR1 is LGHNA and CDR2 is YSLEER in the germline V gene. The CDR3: CASSQKLAGGQETQYF. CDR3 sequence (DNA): TGCGCCAGCAGCCAAAAACTAGCGGGGGGACAAGAGACCCAGTACTTC.

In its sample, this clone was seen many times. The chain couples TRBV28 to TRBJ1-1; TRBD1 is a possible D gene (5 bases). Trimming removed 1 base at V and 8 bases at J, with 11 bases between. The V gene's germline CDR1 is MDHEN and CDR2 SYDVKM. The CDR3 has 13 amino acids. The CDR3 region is CASSLLWQGEAFF. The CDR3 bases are TGTGCCAGCAGTTTATTATGGCAGGGAGAAGCTTTCTTT.

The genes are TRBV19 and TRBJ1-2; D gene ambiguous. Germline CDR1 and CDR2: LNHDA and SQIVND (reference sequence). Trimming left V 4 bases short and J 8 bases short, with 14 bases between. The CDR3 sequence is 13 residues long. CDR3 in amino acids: CASSTREAGGYTF. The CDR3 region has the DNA TGTGCCAGTAGTACGCGGGAGGCAGGAGGCTACACCTTC.

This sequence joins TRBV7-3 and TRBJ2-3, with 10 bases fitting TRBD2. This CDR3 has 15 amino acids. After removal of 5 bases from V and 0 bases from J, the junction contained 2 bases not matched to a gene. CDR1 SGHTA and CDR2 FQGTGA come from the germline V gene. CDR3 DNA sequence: TGTGCCAGCAGCATGGGACTAGCGAGCACAGATACGCAGTATTTT. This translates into CASSMGLASTDTQYF. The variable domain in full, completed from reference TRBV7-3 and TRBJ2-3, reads GAGVSQTPSNKVTEKGKYVELRCDPISGHTALYWYRQSLGQGPEFLIYFQGTGAADDSGLPNDRFFAVRPEGSVSTLKIQRTERGDSAVYLCASSMGLASTDTQYFGPGTRLTVL.

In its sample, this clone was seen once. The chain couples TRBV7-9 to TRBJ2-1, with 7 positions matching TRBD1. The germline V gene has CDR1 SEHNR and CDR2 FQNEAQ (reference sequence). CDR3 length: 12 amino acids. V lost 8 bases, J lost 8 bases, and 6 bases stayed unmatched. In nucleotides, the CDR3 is TGTGCCAGCGTCAGAGGGGGCGATGAGCAGTTCTTC. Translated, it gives CASVRGGDEQFF.

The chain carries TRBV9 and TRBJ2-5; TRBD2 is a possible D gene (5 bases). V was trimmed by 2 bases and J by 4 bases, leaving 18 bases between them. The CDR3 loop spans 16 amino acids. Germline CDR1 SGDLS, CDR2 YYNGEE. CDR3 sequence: CASSVAPADRGETQYF. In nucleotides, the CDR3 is TGTGCCAGCAGCGTCGCTCCGGCCGATCGGGGAGAGACCCAGTACTTC.

Written as DNA, the CDR3 is TGCGCCAGCAGCTTGGGACTCACTCTTAGCACCTACAATGAGCAGTTCTTC. Encoded protein: CASSLGLTLSTYNEQFF. The chain employs TRBV5-1 and TRBJ2-1; D gene ambiguous. Germline lookup yields CDR1 SGHRS and CDR2 YFSETQ. This CDR3 is 17 amino acids long. The V gene lost 0 bases and the J gene lost 2 bases, with 15 bases spanning the gap.

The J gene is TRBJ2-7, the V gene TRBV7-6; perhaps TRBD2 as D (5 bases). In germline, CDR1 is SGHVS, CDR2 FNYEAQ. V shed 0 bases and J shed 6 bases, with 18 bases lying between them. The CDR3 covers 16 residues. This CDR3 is CASSLARSGLGFEQYF. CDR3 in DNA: TGTGCCAGCAGCTTAGCGCGAAGCGGCCTTGGCTTCGAGCAGTACTTC.